One sample yielded the 14 T cell receptor beta chains listed below, sequenced in a study of blood T cells in healthy people across ages. Alongside a J-beta primer mix, a sample-barcoded 5' primer served in a second PCR lasting about 7 to 11 cycles. MiXCR, applied by TCRdb to the 5' RACE reads, yields one record per CDR3 protein. The sample yields 850,000 or so distinct CDR3 sequences, 25% to 35% seen once. Material: blood. These receptors all come from an elderly woman in good health.

About this clonotype: A much bigger clone sits one base away, suggesting this may be a read error. V gene TRBV28 combines with J gene TRBJ2-7; the D gene could be TRBD1 or TRBD2 (7 bases each). The CDR3 covers 15 residues. Germline loops: CDR1 MDHEN, CDR2 SYDVKM. V was pared by 7 bases and J by 5 bases, with 21 bases between. CDR3 coding DNA: TGTGCCAGCATTCCTTTACCAGGGGGGAGGGACGAGCAGTACTTC. Its translation is CASIPLPGGRDEQYF. Variable domain in full (rest from reference TRBV28 and TRBJ2-7): DVKVTQSSRYLVKRTGEKVFLECVQDMDHENMFWYRQDPGLGLRLIYFSYDVKMKEKGDIPEGYSVSREKKERFSLILESASTNQTSMYLCASIPLPGGRDEQYFGPGTRLTVT.

Comments on this clonotype: Just one base apart from a much larger clone, this may be a read error. The chain has TRBV7-2 and TRBJ1-2; 7 nucleotides match TRBD1. Trimming at V came to 6 bases and at J to 5 bases, leaving 6 bases not matched to a gene. Germline CDR1 reads SGHTA; CDR2 reads FQGNSA. The CDR3 runs 13 residues. The CDR3 DNA reads as TGTGCCAGCAGAAACACAGGGGAATATGGCTACACCTTC. Its protein product is CASRNTGEYGYTF. Based on the CDR3 plus reference TRBV7-2 and TRBJ1-2, the full variable domain is GAGVSQSPSNKVTEKGKDVELRCDPISGHTALYWYRQSLGQGLEFLIYFQGNSAPDKSGLPSDRFSAERTGGSVSTLTIQRTQQEDSAVYLCASRNTGEYGYTFGSGTRLTVV.

This clonotype has a handful of counts. The V and J genes are TRBV27 and TRBJ1-2, with D maybe TRBD1 (5 bases). Trimming cost V 8 bases and J 4 bases, with 14 bases left between them. Germline CDR1 MNHEY, CDR2 SMNVEV (reference sequence). The CDR3 spans 13 residues. CDR3 nucleotides: TGTGCCAGCGCTCCCGGGACTGCCTATGGCTACACCTTC. Protein sequence: CASAPGTAYGYTF.

This clonotype was recorded at least ten times. The genes are TRBV7-2 and TRBJ2-3; D is unclear. The germline CDR1 and CDR2 sequences are SGHTA and FQGNSA. This CDR3 is built from 13 residues. With 4 bases removed from V and 1 base from J, the gap between germline ends came to 6 bases. The CDR3 protein is CASSSTRTDTQYF. The CDR3 DNA follows: TGTGCCAGCAGCTCCACCCGCACAGATACGCAGTATTTT.

The rearrangement links TRBV5-1 to TRBJ2-5; 12 nucleotides line up with TRBD1. This CDR3 has 15 residues. In germline, CDR1 is SGHRS, CDR2 YFSETQ. The V and J ends lost 0 bases and 11 bases, in that order; junction bases with no gene match: 8. The CDR3, as DNA: TGCGCCAGCAGCTTGGATGGGACAGGGGGCTCTGAGCAGTACTTC. This codes for CASSLDGTGGSEQYF.

This clonotype appeared many times. The V and J genes are TRBV27 and TRBJ2-6; no clear D gene. Germline V gives CDR1 MNHEY, CDR2 SMNVEV (reference sequence). The CDR3 has 16 residues. Trimming left V 7 bases short and J 0 bases short, with 13 bases between. The CDR3 loop reads CASTSRWSSGANVLTF. CDR3 DNA: TGTGCCAGCACCAGCCGCTGGAGCTCTGGGGCCAACGTCCTGACTTTC.

The chain couples TRBV6-1 to TRBJ2-2, with TRBD1 matching over 7 bases. The junction had 4 bases not matched to a gene; V was cut back by 2 bases and J by 4 bases. Germline lookup yields CDR1 MNHNS and CDR2 SASEGT. The CDR3 loop spans 15 amino acids. CDR3 DNA sequence: TGTGCCAGCAGTGAAAGGGGGCGCAGCACCGGGGAGCTGTTTTTT. Amino acids: CASSERGRSTGELFF.

Remarks on this clonotype: Just one base apart from a much larger clone, this may be a read error. For the CDR3, the DNA is TGCGCCAGCAGCTTAAACCCAGCGGGGGGGAGAGAGATCCAGTACTTC. Its protein is CASSLNPAGGREIQYF. The V and J genes are TRBV5-1 and TRBJ2-5; 10 nucleotides align to TRBD2. Germline V CDR1 and CDR2: SGHRS, YFSETQ. The CDR3 spans 16 residues. Full variable domain (missing parts from reference TRBV5-1 and TRBJ2-5): KAGVTQTPRYLIKTRGQQVTLSCSPISGHRSVSWYQQTPGQGLQFLFEYFSETQRNKGNFPGRFSGRQFSNSRSEMNVSTLELGDSALYLCASSLNPAGGREIQYFGPGTRLLVL.

The genes are TRBV7-2 and TRBJ2-3; D is possibly TRBD2 (6 bases). Germline-derived CDR1 and CDR2 are SGHTA and FQGNSA. V dropped 5 bases and J dropped 0 bases, with 15 bases sitting between them. The CDR3 contains 16 residues. The CDR3 DNA is TGTGCCAGCAGCCTTTGGACTATTTCTAGCACAGATACGCAGTATTTT. Its translation is CASSLWTISSTDTQYF.

This chain links TRBV21-1 with TRBJ1-5; no check of the table's D call, TRBD1, against the DNA was made. TRBV21-1 is designated a pseudogene. The CDR3 has 17 residues. The CDR3 region has the DNA TGTGCCAGCAGCAAAGCCGGAGGGACAGGGGGCTTTCAGCCCCAGCATTTT. It yields the protein CASSKAGGTGGFQPQHF.

This clonotype was picked up one time. One junction end does not reproduce the germline sequence, and a read error may be involved. The rearrangement joins TRBV7-6 to TRBJ2-3; D unresolved. The germline CDR1 and CDR2 sequences are SGHVS and FNYEAQ. The CDR3 has 11 amino acids. CDR3 sequence reads: CANSKGDTQYF. The CDR3 nucleotides read TGTGCCAACAGCAAAGGGGATACGCAGTATTTT.

This clonotype was counted a few times. V and J are TRBV7-2 and TRBJ2-5, with TRBD2 as a possible D gene (7 bases). Germline V gene lookup returns CDR1 SGHTA and CDR2 FQGNSA. The CDR3 contains 15 residues. Trimming removed 3 bases at V and 3 bases at J, with 14 bases between. The CDR3 DNA reads TGTGCCAGCAGCTTGAACCCGGGGGGCAAAGAGACCCAGTACTTC. Translating gives CASSLNPGGKETQYF.

The chain joins TRBV7-8 to TRBJ2-5, with TRBD2 as a possible D gene (6 bases). From germline, CDR1 is SGHVS and CDR2 FQNEAQ. The CDR3 is made up of 14 amino acids. V lost 5 bases and J lost 11, with 21 bases in between. The CDR3, as DNA: TGTGCCAGCAGCCTAATCCTCGCCGTTCGGGAGCAGTACTTC. Its translation is CASSLILAVREQYF.

This clonotype was seen ten or more times. V is TRBV6-2 or TRBV6-3 and J is TRBJ2-1, with TRBD1 matching over 10 bases. Trimming cost V 2 bases and J 8 bases; bases outside gene matches: 9. The germline V gene has CDR1 MNHEY and CDR2 SVGEGT. CDR3 size: 16 residues. As DNA, the CDR3 is TGTGCCAGCAGTTACAGTCCGGGACAGGGGCGCGATGAGCAGTTCTTC. Translated: CASSYSPGQGRDEQFF.